Detailed here is one T cell receptor (beta chain). Antigen specificity is unknown. Being one base from a much bigger clone, this may be a read error. The data were obtained in a study of glioma-infiltrating T cells. Study outcomes and limitations: Gliomas, especially low-grade, showed above-expected tissue-blood divergence; non-neoplastic patients showed below.

TCR alpha and beta CDR3 regions were amplified from RNA using iRepertoire nested multiplex PCR. Each CDR3 protein gets one entry after TCRdb re-called the multiplex PCR reads with MiXCR. The sample has approximately 17,000 distinct CDR3 sequences, roughly 60% seen once. CDR3 length: 14 residues. Germline V gene sequence: CDR1 SGHTA, CDR2 FQGNSA. The ends lost 5 bases at V and 0 bases at J; junction bases unmatched: 3. The chain joins TRBV7-2 to TRBJ1-2, with 7 bases lining up with TRBD1. The source of this sequence is a human donor with low-grade glioma or glioblastoma, undergoing nonglioma brain surgery, or in good health (not recorded which). The sequenced material came from glioma tissue, nonneoplastic brain tissue, or PBMCs (not recorded which). The CDR3 loop reads CASSTGVSNYGYTF. The CDR3 DNA reads as TGTGCCAGCAGCACAGGGGTATCTAACTATGGCTACACCTTC.